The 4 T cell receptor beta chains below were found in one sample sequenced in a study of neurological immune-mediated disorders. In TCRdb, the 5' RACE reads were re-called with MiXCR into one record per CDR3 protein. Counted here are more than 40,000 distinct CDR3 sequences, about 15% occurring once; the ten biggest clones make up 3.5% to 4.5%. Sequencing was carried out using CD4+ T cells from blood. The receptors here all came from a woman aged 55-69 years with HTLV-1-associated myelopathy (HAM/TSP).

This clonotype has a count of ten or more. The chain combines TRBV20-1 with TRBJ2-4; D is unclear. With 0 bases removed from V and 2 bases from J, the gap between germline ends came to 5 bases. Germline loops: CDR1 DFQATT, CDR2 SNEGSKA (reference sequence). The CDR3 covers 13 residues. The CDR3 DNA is TGCAGTGCTAGAGACACATCCAAAAACATTCAGTACTTC. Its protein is CSARDTSKNIQYF.

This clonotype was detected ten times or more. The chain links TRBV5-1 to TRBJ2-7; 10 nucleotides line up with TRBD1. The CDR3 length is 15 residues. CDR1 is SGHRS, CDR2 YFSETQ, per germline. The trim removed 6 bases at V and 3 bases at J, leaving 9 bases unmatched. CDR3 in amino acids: CASNPGQGEHYEQYF. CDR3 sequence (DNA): TGCGCCAGCAACCCTGGACAGGGGGAACACTACGAGCAGTACTTC.

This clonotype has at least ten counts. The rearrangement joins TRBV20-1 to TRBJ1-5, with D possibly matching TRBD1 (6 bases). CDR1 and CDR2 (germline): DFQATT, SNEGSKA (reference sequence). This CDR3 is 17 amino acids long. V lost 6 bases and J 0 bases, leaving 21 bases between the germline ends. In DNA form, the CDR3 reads TGCAGTGCCAGGTCCCCCGACAGGCTCTATAGCAATCAGCCCCAGCATTTT. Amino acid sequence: CSARSPDRLYSNQPQHF.

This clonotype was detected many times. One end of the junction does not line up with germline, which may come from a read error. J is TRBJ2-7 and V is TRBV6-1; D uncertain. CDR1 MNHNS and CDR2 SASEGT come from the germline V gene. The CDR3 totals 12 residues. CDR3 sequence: CASGESVYEQYF. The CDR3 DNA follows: TGTGCCAGCGGTGAGTCGGTCTACGAGCAGTACTTC.